Here is one T cell receptor beta chain with its context. A sample of blood taken at first hyperthyroidism diagnosis preceded any ophthalmopathy symptoms. TCR beta CDR3 region amplification was performed from RNA transcripts. HTBI primers drove first-round RT-PCR of the TCR CDR3. TCRdb itself ran the multiplex PCR reads through MiXCR, one entry per CDR3 protein. Here the sample spans 650,000 to 850,000 distinct CDR3 sequences, 18% being singletons. Trimming removed 0 bases from V and 6 bases from J; junction bases left unmatched: 13. There are 18 residues in the CDR3. Germline CDR1 reads SGHDN; CDR2 reads FVKESK. The sample originates from a study of T cells in Graves' hyperthyroidism and ophthalmopathy.

Specimen: blood. The receptor was isolated from a woman between 45 and 60 years old with Graves' hyperthyroidism that later progressed to Graves' ophthalmopathy. This sequence joins TRBV14 and TRBJ1-1; TRBD1 matches 10 bases. The CDR3 DNA reads as TGTGCCAGCAGCCAAGAAGGGATACCGGGACAGGGGTCTTCTGAAGCTTTCTTT. Translated: CASSQEGIPGQGSSEAFF.